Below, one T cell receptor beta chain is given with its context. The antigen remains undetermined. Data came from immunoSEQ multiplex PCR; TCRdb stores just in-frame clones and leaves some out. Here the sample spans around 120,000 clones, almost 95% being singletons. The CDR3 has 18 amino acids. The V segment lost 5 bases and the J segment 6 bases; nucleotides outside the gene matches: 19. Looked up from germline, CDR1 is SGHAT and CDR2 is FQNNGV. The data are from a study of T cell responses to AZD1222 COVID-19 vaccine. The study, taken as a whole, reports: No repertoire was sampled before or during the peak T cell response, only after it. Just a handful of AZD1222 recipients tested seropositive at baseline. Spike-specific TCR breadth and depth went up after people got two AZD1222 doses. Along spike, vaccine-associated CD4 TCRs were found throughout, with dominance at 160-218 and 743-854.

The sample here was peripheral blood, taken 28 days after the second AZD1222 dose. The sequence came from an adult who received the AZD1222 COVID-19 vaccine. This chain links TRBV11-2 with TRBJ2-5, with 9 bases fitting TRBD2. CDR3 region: CASSPISGSFFVVQTQYF. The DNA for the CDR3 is TGTGCCAGCAGCCCAATTAGCGGGAGTTTTTTTGTTGTGCAGACCCAGTACTTC.